This T cell receptor (beta chain) was profiled in a study of persistence of HIV-infected CD4 T cells. V lost 4 bases and J lost 6; bases outside the gene matches: 14. The germline V gene has CDR1 KGHSH and CDR2 LQKENI. The CDR3 extends over 16 amino acids. Sequencing used immunoSEQ version 4 in survey mode. Each sample used up to 1 ug genomic DNA diluted to roughly 10 ng/uL. Using immunoSEQ multiplex PCR, the repertoire was profiled, and TCRdb retains in-frame clones only, with some absent. The data contain tens of thousands of clones, 70% to 90% of them singletons. This clone showed up just once. Its antigen is currently unknown. This nonspecific control used anti-CD3/anti-CD28 bead stimulation of CD4+ T cells. Sorting selected CD4+ T cells upregulating both CD40 ligand and CD69.

Sequenced here: CD4+ T cells sorted from PBMCs after approximately 20-hour stimulation, sampled from a patient who received antiretroviral therapy. V usage is TRBV18 and J usage is TRBJ2-5; 7 positions agree with TRBD1. The source of this sequence is an adult woman with HIV who was CMV-seropositive. The DNA for the CDR3 is TGTGCCAGCTCACAGTCGACAGGGTCCAAGGGAAAGACCCAGTACTTC. Its protein product is CASSQSTGSKGKTQYF.